This T cell receptor (beta chain) appears in the sequencing data of a study of cytomegalovirus exposure and HLA in healthy donors. This clone was picked up a small number of times. The germline V gene has CDR1 MNHEY and CDR2 SMNVEV (reference sequence). Trimming left V 6 bases short and J 1 base short, with 13 bases between. CDR3 length: 15 amino acids. The PCR ran on 60 Vbeta and 13 Jbeta primers. Sequencing used immunoSEQ multiplex PCR; TCRdb keeps in-frame clones, though not all of them. The table has approximately 290,000 clones, about four fifths seen once. This receptor was taken from a girl aged 2 to 9 in good health and CMV-seronegative. The chain employs TRBV27 and TRBJ2-1; tentatively, D is TRBD1 (5 bases). Sequencing used PBMCs. The CDR3 loop reads CASSPGQTSYNEQFF. The CDR3 nucleotides are TGTGCCAGCAGCCCCGGACAAACTTCCTACAATGAGCAGTTCTTC.